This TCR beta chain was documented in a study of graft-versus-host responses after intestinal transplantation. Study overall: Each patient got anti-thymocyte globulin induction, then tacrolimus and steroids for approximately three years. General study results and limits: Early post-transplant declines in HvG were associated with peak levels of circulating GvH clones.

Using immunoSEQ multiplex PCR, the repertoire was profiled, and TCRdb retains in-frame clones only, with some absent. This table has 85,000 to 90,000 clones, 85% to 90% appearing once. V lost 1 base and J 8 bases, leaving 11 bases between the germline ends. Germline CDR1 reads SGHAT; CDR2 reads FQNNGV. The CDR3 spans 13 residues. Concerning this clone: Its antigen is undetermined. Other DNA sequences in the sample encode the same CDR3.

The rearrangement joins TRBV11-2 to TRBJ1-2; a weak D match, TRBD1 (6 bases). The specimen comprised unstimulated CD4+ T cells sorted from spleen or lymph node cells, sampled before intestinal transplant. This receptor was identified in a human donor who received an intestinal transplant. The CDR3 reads CASSLGGRGGYTF. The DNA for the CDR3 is TGTGCCAGCAGCTTAGGGGGGCGCGGGGGCTACACCTTC.